The 9 T cell receptor beta chains presented below share a single source sample, sequenced in a study of blood T cell repertoires in COVID-19. Sequenced by immunoSEQ multiplex PCR; TCRdb stores in-frame clones only, minus some. The sample gives about 120,000 clones, 82% of which show up once; 4% to 5% is in the top ten. Sequencing was carried out using peripheral blood. These TCRs come from a woman in her 70s with acute or convalescent COVID-19.

This clone was detected only a few times. The chain carries TRBV6-5 and TRBJ1-2; TRBD1 might be the D (5 bases). Germline CDR1 and CDR2: MNHEY and SVGAGI. The CDR3 is made up of 14 amino acids. V dropped 1 base and J dropped 3 bases, with 9 bases sitting between them. CDR3 nucleotide sequence: TGTGCCAGCAGTTACTTAGGGGTGCACTATGGCTACACCTTC. This encodes CASSYLGVHYGYTF.

The chain recombines TRBV7-3 with TRBJ1-1; D unclear. CDR3 length equals 13 residues. Trimming cost V 2 bases and J 2 bases, with 6 bases left between them. Germline CDR1 SGHTA, CDR2 FQGTGA. CDR3: CASSLQINTEAFF. CDR3 in DNA: TGTGCCAGCAGCTTACAAATCAACACTGAAGCTTTCTTT.

At least ten counts were recorded for this clone. Other DNA sequences from this sample encode an identical CDR3 as well. The chain links TRBV14 to TRBJ1-1; possibly TRBD1 for D (6 bases). Trimming stripped 0 bases from V and 8 bases from J, with 10 bases between. Germline V lookup: CDR1 SGHDN, CDR2 FVKESK. The CDR3 has 13 amino acids. Written as DNA, the CDR3 is TGTGCCAGCAGCCAAGATGACAGGAGAGAAGCTTTCTTT. Translation gives CASSQDDRREAFF.

V is TRBV10-3 and J is TRBJ1-2; TRBD1 is a possible D gene (6 bases). This CDR3 has 16 amino acids. Deletions cut 5 bases from V and 2 bases from J, with 18 bases between. Germline lookup yields CDR1 ENHRY and CDR2 SYGVKD. The CDR3 nucleotides read TGTGCCATCAGTCACCCGACAGGCTATTTCAACTATGGCTACACCTTC. Translated, it gives CAISHPTGYFNYGYTF.

The count of this clone is one. V and J are TRBV5-1 and TRBJ2-3; possible D gene TRBD2, 5 bases. CDR3 length: 17 residues. Germline assignment: CDR1 SGHRS and CDR2 YFSETQ. V lost 6 bases and J 2 bases, leaving 22 bases between the germline ends. The CDR3 region is CASTNLHSGKLTDTQYF. In DNA form, the CDR3 reads TGCGCCAGCACCAATCTACACAGCGGTAAACTCACAGATACGCAGTATTTT. Together with reference TRBV5-1 and TRBJ2-3, the CDR3 gives the full variable domain: KAGVTQTPRYLIKTRGQQVTLSCSPISGHRSVSWYQQTPGQGLQFLFEYFSETQRNKGNFPGRFSGRQFSNSRSEMNVSTLELGDSALYLCASTNLHSGKLTDTQYFGPGTRLTVL.

The chain joins TRBV19 to TRBJ1-6; perhaps TRBD1 as D (6 bases). Trimming stripped 4 bases from V and 5 bases from J, with 12 bases between. This CDR3 contains 15 residues. CDR1 is LNHDA and CDR2 is SQIVND in the germline V gene (reference sequence). This CDR3 reads CASSTVAGDNSPLHF. DNA of the CDR3: TGTGCCAGTAGTACGGTGGCAGGGGATAATTCACCCCTCCACTTT.

CDR3 sequence (DNA): TGCAGCGTTGGGGACAGGGCTGAAGCTTTCTTT. This codes for CSVGDRAEAFF. The V gene is TRBV29-1, the J gene TRBJ1-1; 9 nucleotides agree with TRBD1. Germline V gene lookup returns CDR1 SQVTM and CDR2 ANQGSEA. The CDR3 is 11 residues long. The V gene end was trimmed by 4 bases and the J gene end by 6 bases; junction bases not matched to a gene: 0. Full variable domain (remainder filled in from reference TRBV29-1 and TRBJ1-1): SAVISQKPSRDICQRGTSLTIQCQVDSQVTMMFWYRQQPGQSLTLIATANQGSEATYESGFVIDKFPISRPNLTFSTLTVSNMSPEDSSIYLCSVGDRAEAFFGQGTRLTVV.

The rearrangement joins TRBV19 to TRBJ2-1, with 11 bases lining up with TRBD2. Germline trimming cut 4 bases from V and 4 bases from J; bases unmatched to any gene: 9. Per germline, CDR1 LNHDA and CDR2 SQIVND (reference sequence). This CDR3 is 17 amino acids long. CDR3 amino acids: CASSTSRLAGIYNEQFF. The CDR3 DNA follows: TGTGCCAGTAGTACTTCCAGACTAGCGGGGATTTACAATGAGCAGTTCTTC.

The rearrangement joins TRBV4-1 to TRBJ1-5; 8 bases align to TRBD1. This CDR3 has 17 amino acids. Germline V gives CDR1 MGHRA, CDR2 YSYEKL. V lost 4 bases and J lost 5; bases outside the gene matches: 13. The CDR3 is CASSPGARTGNYQPQHF. The CDR3 nucleotides read TGCGCCAGCAGCCCCGGGGCAAGGACAGGGAACTATCAGCCCCAGCATTTT.